This T cell receptor (beta chain) emerged from a study of blood T cells in healthy people across ages. A second about 7 to 12 cycle PCR used barcoded and J-beta primers. MiXCR, run by TCRdb on the 5' RACE reads, gives a single entry per CDR3 protein. The table includes hundreds of thousands of distinct CDR3 sequences, approximately 67% detected once. CDR1 MNHEY and CDR2 SMNVEV come from the germline V gene (reference sequence). CDR3 size: 14 residues. V was shortened by 0 bases and J by 13 bases, with 16 bases between the two germline ends. Sequenced sample: blood. The chain couples TRBV27 to TRBJ2-4; weak D call: TRBD2 (6 bases). The sequence derives from a man between 25 and 39 years old in good health. The DNA for the CDR3 is TGTGCCAGCAGTTTATCGGCCTTGGAGGGCGGGCAGTACTTC. This gives the protein CASSLSALEGGQYF.